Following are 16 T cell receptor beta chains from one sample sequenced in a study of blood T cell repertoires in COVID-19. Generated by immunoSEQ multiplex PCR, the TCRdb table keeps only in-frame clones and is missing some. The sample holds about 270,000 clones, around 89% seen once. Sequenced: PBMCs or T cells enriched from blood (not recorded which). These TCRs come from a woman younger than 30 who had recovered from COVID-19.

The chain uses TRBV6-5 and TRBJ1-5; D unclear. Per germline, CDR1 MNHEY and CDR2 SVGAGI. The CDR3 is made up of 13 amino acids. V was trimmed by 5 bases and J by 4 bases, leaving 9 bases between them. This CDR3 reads CASSPLINQPQHF. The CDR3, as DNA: TGTGCCAGCAGTCCCCTAATTAATCAGCCCCAGCATTTT.

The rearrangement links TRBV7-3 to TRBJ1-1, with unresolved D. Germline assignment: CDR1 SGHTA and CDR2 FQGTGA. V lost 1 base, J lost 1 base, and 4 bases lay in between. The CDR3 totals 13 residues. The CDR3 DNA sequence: TGTGCCAGCAGCTTAAAGAGGAACACTGAAGCTTTCTTT. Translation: CASSLKRNTEAFF.

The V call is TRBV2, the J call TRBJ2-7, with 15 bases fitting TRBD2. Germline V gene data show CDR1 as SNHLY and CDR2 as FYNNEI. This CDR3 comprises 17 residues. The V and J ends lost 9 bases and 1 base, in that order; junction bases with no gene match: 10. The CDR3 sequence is CASTGTSGGLRSYEQYF. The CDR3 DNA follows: TGTGCCAGTACCGGGACTAGCGGGGGGCTCAGATCCTACGAGCAGTACTTC.

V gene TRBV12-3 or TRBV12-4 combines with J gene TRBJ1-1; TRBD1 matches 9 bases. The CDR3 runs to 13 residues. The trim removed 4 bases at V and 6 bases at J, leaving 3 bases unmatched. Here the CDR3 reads CASSSDRGSEAFF. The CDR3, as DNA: TGTGCCAGCAGTTCGGACAGGGGCTCTGAAGCTTTCTTT.

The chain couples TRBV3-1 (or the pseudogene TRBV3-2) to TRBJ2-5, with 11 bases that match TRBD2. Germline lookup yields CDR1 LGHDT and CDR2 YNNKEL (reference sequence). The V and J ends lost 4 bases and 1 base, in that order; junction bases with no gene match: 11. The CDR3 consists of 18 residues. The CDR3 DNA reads TGTGCCAGCAGCCCGACACGCCGGACTAGCGGGCTCCAAGAGACCCAGTACTTC. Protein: CASSPTRRTSGLQETQYF.

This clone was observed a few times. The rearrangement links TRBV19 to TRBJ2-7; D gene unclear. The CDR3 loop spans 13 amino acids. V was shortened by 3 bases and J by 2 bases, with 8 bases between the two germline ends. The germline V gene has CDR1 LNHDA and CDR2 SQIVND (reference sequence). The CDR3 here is CASSIETTYEQYF. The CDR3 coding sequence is TGTGCCAGTAGTATCGAGACAACCTACGAGCAGTACTTC.

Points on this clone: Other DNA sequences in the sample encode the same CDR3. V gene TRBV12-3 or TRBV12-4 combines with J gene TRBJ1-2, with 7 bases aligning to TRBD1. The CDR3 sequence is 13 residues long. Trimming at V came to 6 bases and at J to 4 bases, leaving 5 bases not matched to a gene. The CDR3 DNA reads TGTGCCAGCAGCAGAGGGACAGTCTATGGCTACACCTTC. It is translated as CASSRGTVYGYTF.

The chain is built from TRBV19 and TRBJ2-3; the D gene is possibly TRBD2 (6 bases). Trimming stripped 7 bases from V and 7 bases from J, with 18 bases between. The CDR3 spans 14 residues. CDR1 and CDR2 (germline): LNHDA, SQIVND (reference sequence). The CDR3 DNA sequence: TGTGCCAGTATCGAGACTAGGGCCCCAAATACGCAGTATTTT. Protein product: CASIETRAPNTQYF.

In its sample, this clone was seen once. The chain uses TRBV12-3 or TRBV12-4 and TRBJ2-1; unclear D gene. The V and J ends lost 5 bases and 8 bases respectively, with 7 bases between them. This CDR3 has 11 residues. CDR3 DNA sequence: TGTGCCAGCAGTCCACTGGATGAGCAGTTCTTC. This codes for CASSPLDEQFF.

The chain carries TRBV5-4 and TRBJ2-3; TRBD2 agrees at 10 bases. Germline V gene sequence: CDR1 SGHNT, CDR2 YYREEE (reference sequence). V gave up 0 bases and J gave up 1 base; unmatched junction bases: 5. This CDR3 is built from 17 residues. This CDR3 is CASSLELAGMGTDTQYF. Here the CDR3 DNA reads TGTGCCAGCAGCTTGGAACTAGCGGGGATGGGCACAGATACGCAGTATTTT.

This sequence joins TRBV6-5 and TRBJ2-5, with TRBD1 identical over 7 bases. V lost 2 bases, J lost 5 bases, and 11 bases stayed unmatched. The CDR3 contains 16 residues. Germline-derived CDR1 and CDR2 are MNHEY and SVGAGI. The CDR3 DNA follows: TGTGCCAGCAGTTACCCCCCCGACAGGGTAGGGGAGACCCAGTACTTC. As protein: CASSYPPDRVGETQYF.

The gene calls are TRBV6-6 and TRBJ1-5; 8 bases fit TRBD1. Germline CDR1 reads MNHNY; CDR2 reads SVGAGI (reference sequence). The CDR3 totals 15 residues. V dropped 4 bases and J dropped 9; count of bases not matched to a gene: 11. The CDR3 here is CASSSRDRRFMPQHF. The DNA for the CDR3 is TGTGCCAGCAGTTCCCGGGACAGGAGGTTTATGCCCCAGCATTTT.

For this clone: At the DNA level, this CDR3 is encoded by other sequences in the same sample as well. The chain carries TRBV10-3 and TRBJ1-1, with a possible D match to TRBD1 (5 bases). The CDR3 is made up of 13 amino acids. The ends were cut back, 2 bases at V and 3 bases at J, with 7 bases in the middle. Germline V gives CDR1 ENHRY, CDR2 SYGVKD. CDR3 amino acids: CAISETGDTEAFF. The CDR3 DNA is TGTGCCATCAGTGAGACGGGGGACACTGAAGCTTTCTTT.

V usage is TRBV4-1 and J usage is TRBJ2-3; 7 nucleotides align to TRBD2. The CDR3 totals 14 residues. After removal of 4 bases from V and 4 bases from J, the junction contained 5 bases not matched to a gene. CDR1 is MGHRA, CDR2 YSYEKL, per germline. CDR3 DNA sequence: TGCGCCAGCAGCCCCCTGGGGGGGGCAGATACGCAGTATTTT. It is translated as CASSPLGGADTQYF.

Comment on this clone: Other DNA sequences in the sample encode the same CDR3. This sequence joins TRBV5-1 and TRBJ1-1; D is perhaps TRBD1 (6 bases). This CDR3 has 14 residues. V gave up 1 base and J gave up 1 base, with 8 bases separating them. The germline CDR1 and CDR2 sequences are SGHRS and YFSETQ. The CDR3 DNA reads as TGCGCCAGCAGCTTGACAGGGCGGAACACTGAAGCTTTCTTT. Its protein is CASSLTGRNTEAFF. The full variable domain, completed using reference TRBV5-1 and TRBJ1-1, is KAGVTQTPRYLIKTRGQQVTLSCSPISGHRSVSWYQQTPGQGLQFLFEYFSETQRNKGNFPGRFSGRQFSNSRSEMNVSTLELGDSALYLCASSLTGRNTEAFFGQGTRLTVV.

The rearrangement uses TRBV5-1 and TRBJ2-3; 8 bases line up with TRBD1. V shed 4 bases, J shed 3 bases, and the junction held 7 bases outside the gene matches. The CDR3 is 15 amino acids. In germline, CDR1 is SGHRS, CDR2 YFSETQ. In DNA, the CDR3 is TGCGCCAGCAGCCAGGGGGCGATTGGTACAGATACGCAGTATTTT. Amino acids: CASSQGAIGTDTQYF.